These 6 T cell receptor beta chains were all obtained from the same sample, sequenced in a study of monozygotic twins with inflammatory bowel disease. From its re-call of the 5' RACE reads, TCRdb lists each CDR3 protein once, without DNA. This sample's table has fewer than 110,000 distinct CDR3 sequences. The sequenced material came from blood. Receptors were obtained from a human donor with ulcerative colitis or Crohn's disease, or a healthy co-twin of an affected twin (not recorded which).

The CDR3 loop is CASSLVGGVYEQYF. The chain links TRBV7-9 to TRBJ2-7; TCRdb calls TRBD1, which cannot be checked without DNA. Germline CDR1 and CDR2: SEHNR and FQNEAQ (reference sequence). The CDR3 is 14 amino acids.

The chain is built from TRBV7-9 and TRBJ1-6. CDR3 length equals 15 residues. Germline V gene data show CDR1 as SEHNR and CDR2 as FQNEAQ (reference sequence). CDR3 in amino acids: CASSQESSYNSPLHF.

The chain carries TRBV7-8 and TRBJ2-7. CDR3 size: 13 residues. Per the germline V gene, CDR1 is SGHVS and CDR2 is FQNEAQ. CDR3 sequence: CASSPDIHYEQYF.

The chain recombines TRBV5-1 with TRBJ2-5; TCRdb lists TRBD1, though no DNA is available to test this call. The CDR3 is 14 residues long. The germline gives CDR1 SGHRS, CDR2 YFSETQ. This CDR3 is CASSFARPWETQYF.

The CDR3 protein is CSAEYPGQGLDTDTQYF. This chain uses TRBV20-1 with TRBJ2-3; TCRdb lists TRBD1, though no DNA is available to test this call. Germline V CDR1 and CDR2: DFQATT, SNEGSKA (reference sequence). The CDR3 is 17 amino acids.

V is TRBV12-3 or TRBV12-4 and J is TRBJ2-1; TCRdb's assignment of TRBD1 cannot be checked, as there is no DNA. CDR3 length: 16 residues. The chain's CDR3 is CASSSSRAVGGGEQFF.